What follows are 32 T cell receptor beta chains derived from one specimen sequenced in a study of T cell clonotyping in hematopoietic cell transplantation. Sequencing used immunoSEQ multiplex PCR; TCRdb keeps in-frame clones, though not all of them. Seen here are tens of thousands of clones, around 84% observed once, and the top ten hold nearly 25%. Time point reported: recipient sample about 28 days before transplant, after cytoreduction. The input for sequencing was peripheral blood mononuclear cells, taken before stem cell transplant. These TCRs come from a woman in her sixties with acute myeloid leukemia. Some clones in this sample may be carry-over from other donors' samples.

This clone has only one observation. The genes are TRBV11-3 and TRBJ2-7; D unclear. Germline CDR1 SGHNT, CDR2 YENEEA. Deletions cut 1 base from V and 2 bases from J, with 9 bases between. This CDR3 region has 14 residues. This CDR3 is CASSLGGPAYEQYF. CDR3 bases: TGTGCCAGCAGCTTAGGTGGTCCAGCCTACGAGCAGTACTTC.

The V and J genes are TRBV5-1 and TRBJ2-1; no reliable D call. V lost 1 base and J lost 5, with 7 bases in between. CDR3 length equals 13 residues. Looked up from germline, CDR1 is SGHRS and CDR2 is YFSETQ. The CDR3 is CASSLQGNNEQFF. CDR3 DNA sequence: TGCGCCAGCAGCTTGCAAGGGAACAATGAGCAGTTCTTC.

This clone was observed a single time. The gene calls are TRBV18 and TRBJ2-5, with 12 positions matching TRBD2. The V segment lost 3 bases and the J segment 2 bases; nucleotides outside the gene matches: 10. Per germline, CDR1 KGHSH and CDR2 LQKENI. There are 18 residues in the CDR3. As DNA, the CDR3 is TGTGCCAGCTCACCCCTTGCACTAGCGGGGGGAGTACAAGAGACCCAGTACTTC. Translating gives CASSPLALAGGVQETQYF.

This clone has just a few counts. The chain combines TRBV6-6 with TRBJ1-2; D is unresolved. Germline values: CDR1 MNHNY, CDR2 SVGAGI (reference sequence). Trimming stripped 5 bases from V and 2 bases from J, with 6 bases between. The CDR3 contains 12 residues. The CDR3 DNA reads TGTGCCAGCAGTCAGAAGAACTATGGCTACACCTTC. This translates into CASSQKNYGYTF.

The chain recombines TRBV2 with TRBJ2-2, with 9 bases identical to TRBD1. Germline assignment: CDR1 SNHLY and CDR2 FYNNEI. V shed 5 bases, J shed 5 bases, and the junction held 15 bases outside the gene matches. The CDR3 is 18 amino acids. The CDR3, as DNA: TGTGCCAGCAGTCCGCCCGGGACAGGGACAATATGGACCGGGGAGCTGTTTTTT. Amino acids: CASSPPGTGTIWTGELFF. Using reference TRBV2 and TRBJ2-2 for the parts outside the CDR3, the full variable domain is EPEVTQTPSHQVTQMGQEVILRCVPISNHLYFYWYRQILGQKVEFLVSFYNNEISEKSEIFDDQFSVERPDGSNFTLKIRSTKLEDSAMYFCASSPPGTGTIWTGELFFGEGSRLTVL.

The V gene is TRBV11-2, the J gene TRBJ2-2; 11 bases are a match to TRBD2. Germline CDR1 is SGHAT and CDR2 is FQNNGV. CDR3 length: 17 residues. The V and J ends lost 2 bases and 0 bases, in that order; junction bases with no gene match: 2. The CDR3 region has the DNA TGTGCCAGCAGCTTAACACTAGCGGGGGCGAACACCGGGGAGCTGTTTTTT. This sequence encodes CASSLTLAGANTGELFF.

The chain has TRBV29-1 and TRBJ2-7, with 10 bases aligning to TRBD1. In germline, CDR1 is SQVTM, CDR2 ANQGSEA. CDR3 length: 14 amino acids. Unmatched junction bases numbered 6, after V lost 4 bases and J lost 3 bases. CDR3 protein: CSVAGTGVGYEQYF. The CDR3 DNA reads as TGCAGCGTTGCAGGGACAGGGGTCGGCTACGAGCAGTACTTC.

In nucleotides, the CDR3 is TGTGCCAGTAGTGTACGTGGGGTTGTAAGTGAAGCTTTCTTT. It encodes CASSVRGVVSEAFF. The chain couples TRBV19 to TRBJ1-1; D gene ambiguous. V was trimmed by 5 bases and J by 7 bases, leaving 17 bases between them. The CDR3 sequence is 14 residues long. From germline, CDR1 is LNHDA and CDR2 SQIVND (reference sequence).

The genes are TRBV23-1 and TRBJ1-1, with 10 bases identical to TRBD1. TRBV23-1 is sorted into the ORF group, with uncertain function. This CDR3 spans 17 amino acids. The V gene end was trimmed by 0 bases and the J gene end by 0 bases; junction bases not matched to a gene: 4. CDR3 nucleotides: TGCGCCAGCAGTCAATCGACAGGGGGCCGAATGAACACTGAAGCTTTCTTT. Residues: CASSQSTGGRMNTEAFF.

The chain uses TRBV27 and TRBJ2-5, with D perhaps TRBD1 or TRBD2 (5 bases each). V dropped 2 bases and J dropped 2 bases, with 18 bases sitting between them. Germline values: CDR1 MNHEY, CDR2 SMNVEV (reference sequence). The CDR3 is 17 amino acids. CDR3: CASSLRGSSSGQETQYF. The CDR3 DNA is TGTGCCAGCAGTTTAAGGGGTAGCTCGTCGGGACAAGAGACCCAGTACTTC.

The V gene is TRBV29-1, the J gene TRBJ2-7, with D possibly called TRBD1 or TRBD2 (5 bases each). Germline V gene data show CDR1 as SQVTM and CDR2 as ANQGSEA. The CDR3 runs to 11 residues. Trimming shortened V by 6 bases and J by 3 bases, and 9 bases separated the two germline ends. The CDR3 spells CSVWDDYEQYF. The CDR3 DNA sequence: TGCAGCGTATGGGACGACTACGAGCAGTACTTC.

The V call is TRBV5-4, the J call TRBJ2-5; no definite D call. Trimming cost V 0 bases and J 5 bases, with 5 bases left between them. The CDR3 extends over 12 amino acids. CDR1 is SGHNT and CDR2 is YYREEE in the germline V gene (reference sequence). CDR3 nucleotides: TGTGCCAGCAGCTTGGCCGGGGAGACCCAGTACTTC. It specifies CASSLAGETQYF.

In this sample, this clone turned up once. The rearrangement uses TRBV9 and TRBJ2-7; D is possibly TRBD2 (6 bases). Trimming stripped 0 bases from V and 6 bases from J, with 10 bases between. From germline, CDR1 is SGDLS and CDR2 YYNGEE. The CDR3 extends over 13 amino acids. CDR3 loop: CASSVVGSGEQYF. CDR3 nucleotides: TGTGCCAGCAGCGTAGTCGGGAGTGGCGAGCAGTACTTC.

The chain combines TRBV6-6 with TRBJ2-1, with unresolved D. The CDR3 spans 13 residues. Trimming took 7 bases from V and 0 from J, leaving 7 bases between them. Per the germline V gene, CDR1 is MNHNY and CDR2 is SVGAGI (reference sequence). The CDR3 reads CASIGFSYNEQFF. The CDR3 DNA is TGTGCCAGCATAGGCTTCTCCTACAATGAGCAGTTCTTC.

The chain is built from TRBV21-1 and TRBJ2-7; the listed D gene, TRBD2, was not tested against the DNA. TRBV21-1 is a pseudogene. CDR3 length: 15 residues. The CDR3 DNA follows: TGTGCCAGCAGCTGCGCCCAGAGCGGGTTCTACGAGCAGTACTTC. It yields the protein CASSCAQSGFYEQYF.

The V gene is TRBV27, the J gene TRBJ2-5; 9 positions agree with TRBD1. Germline V gives CDR1 MNHEY, CDR2 SMNVEV (reference sequence). V lost 4 bases to trimming and J lost 3 bases; unmatched junction nucleotides: 6. This CDR3 is built from 15 residues. CDR3 nucleotide sequence: TGTGCCAGCAGTTCCTCCGGGACAGGGAAAGAGACCCAGTACTTC. This translates into CASSSSGTGKETQYF.

V usage is TRBV7-8 and J usage is TRBJ1-2, with TRBD1 identical over 7 bases. V shed 1 base and J 4 bases; nucleotides not matched to a gene: 3. The CDR3 is 14 residues long. Germline loops: CDR1 SGHVS, CDR2 FQNEAQ. The CDR3 region has the DNA TGTGCCAGCAGCTTAGGACAGGGTTCCTATGGCTACACCTTC. It encodes CASSLGQGSYGYTF.

V gene TRBV11-2 combines with J gene TRBJ2-3, with a possible D match to TRBD2 (5 bases). Germline CDR1 is SGHAT and CDR2 is FQNNGV. There are 12 residues in the CDR3. Deletions cut 8 bases from V and 3 bases from J, with 9 bases between. CDR3 DNA sequence: TGTGCCAGCGGAGGAAGAACAGATACGCAGTATTTT. Protein sequence: CASGGRTDTQYF.

The chain has TRBV28 and TRBJ1-1; D gene uncertain. This CDR3 is 13 amino acids long. Germline CDR1 and CDR2: MDHEN and SYDVKM. The ends were cut back, 5 bases at V and 0 bases at J, with 7 bases in the middle. Here the CDR3 reads CASSLNLNTEAFF. DNA for the CDR3: TGTGCCAGCAGTCTTAACTTGAACACTGAAGCTTTCTTT.

The DNA for the CDR3 is TGTGCCAGCAGGGGGTGGGCCCGAGGATATGAAGCTTTCTTT. This codes for CASRGWARGYEAFF. V is TRBV6-6 and J is TRBJ1-1; D remains ambiguous. The CDR3 consists of 14 residues. Per the germline V gene, CDR1 is MNHNY and CDR2 is SVGAGI (reference sequence). The V end was cut by 6 bases, the J end by 7 bases, with 18 bases between.

The chain recombines TRBV5-4 with TRBJ1-1; 7 bases map to TRBD1. The CDR3 sequence is 19 residues long. Germline loops: CDR1 SGHNT, CDR2 YYREEE (reference sequence). J lost 4 bases, V lost 4 bases, and 22 bases had no gene match. CDR3 sequence (DNA): TGTGCCAGCAGCGAGAGACGCAGGGCCAAGGGGGCAGGGGGCACTGAAGCTTTCTTT. Translation gives CASSERRRAKGAGGTEAFF. The full variable domain, in which reference TRBV5-4 and TRBJ1-1 provide the parts outside the CDR3, is ETGVTQSPTHLIKTRGQQVTLRCSSQSGHNTVSWYQQALGQGPQFIFQYYREEENGRGNFPPRFSGLQFPNYSSELNVNALELDDSALYLCASSERRRAKGAGGTEAFFGQGTRLTVV.

The chain recombines TRBV5-1 with TRBJ1-1; D remains unclear. The CDR3 sequence is 17 residues long. Germline-derived CDR1 and CDR2 are SGHRS and YFSETQ. V lost 0 bases, J lost 0 bases, and 15 bases lay in between. This chain's CDR3 is CASSLVGVTGLNTEAFF. CDR3 sequence (DNA): TGCGCCAGCAGCTTGGTGGGCGTGACCGGGTTGAACACTGAAGCTTTCTTT.

The count of this clone is one. V usage is TRBV27 and J usage is TRBJ2-2; possibly TRBD2 for D (6 bases). Germline values: CDR1 MNHEY, CDR2 SMNVEV (reference sequence). Trimming stripped 6 bases from V and 10 bases from J, with 21 bases between. The CDR3 is made up of 15 amino acids. The CDR3, as DNA: TGTGCCAGCAGCTTCGGGGGTTCTGGACCGGTGGAGCTGTTTTTT. Translation gives CASSFGGSGPVELFF.

This clone was seen a handful of times. The chain joins TRBV6-6 to TRBJ2-1; 7 bases fit TRBD2. The CDR3 runs 14 residues. The germline V gene has CDR1 MNHNY and CDR2 SVGAGI (reference sequence). The V and J ends lost 9 bases and 9 bases, in that order; junction bases with no gene match: 14. CDR3 bases: TGTGCCAGTCTAGCGTTGGGGGGGATTGCTGAGCAGTTCTTC. The encoded protein is CASLALGGIAEQFF.

V is TRBV7-2 and J is TRBJ2-7; perhaps TRBD2 as D (6 bases). The V gene's germline CDR1 is SGHTA and CDR2 FQGNSA. V lost 7 bases and J lost 4, with 8 bases in between. The CDR3 runs to 11 residues. The CDR3 sequence is CASKEGYEQYF. The CDR3 region has the DNA TGTGCCAGCAAGGAGGGATACGAGCAGTACTTC. The full variable domain, its missing parts supplied by reference TRBV7-2 and TRBJ2-7, is GAGVSQSPSNKVTEKGKDVELRCDPISGHTALYWYRQSLGQGLEFLIYFQGNSAPDKSGLPSDRFSAERTGGSVSTLTIQRTQQEDSAVYLCASKEGYEQYFGPGTRLTVT.

V gene TRBV28 combines with J gene TRBJ1-4; D remains ambiguous. The CDR3 extends over 16 amino acids. V lost 4 bases and J lost 2, with 14 bases in between. The germline V gene encodes CDR1 MDHEN and CDR2 SYDVKM. CDR3 loop: CASSYKDKLTNEKLFF. The CDR3 DNA follows: TGTGCCAGCAGTTACAAAGACAAGCTGACTAATGAAAAACTGTTTTTT.

J is TRBJ2-2 and V is TRBV6-6; D uncertain. CDR1 and CDR2 from the germline V gene are MNHNY and SVGAGI (reference sequence). V was clipped by 5 bases and J by 3 bases, with 7 bases between them. This CDR3 has 13 amino acids. The CDR3 reads CASSATDTGELFF. The CDR3 DNA reads as TGTGCCAGCAGTGCAACAGACACCGGGGAGCTGTTTTTT.

V usage is TRBV5-1 and J usage is TRBJ1-2; the D gene is possibly TRBD1 (5 bases). Germline V gives CDR1 SGHRS, CDR2 YFSETQ. The V and J ends lost 4 bases and 4 bases respectively, with 29 bases between them. This CDR3 has 19 amino acids. In DNA, the CDR3 is TGCGCCAGCAGCCCTCAACCCCCGGGGACCTCGGTTTTCGGCTATGGCTACACCTTC. Protein product: CASSPQPPGTSVFGYGYTF. The full variable domain, in which reference TRBV5-1 and TRBJ1-2 provide the parts outside the CDR3, is KAGVTQTPRYLIKTRGQQVTLSCSPISGHRSVSWYQQTPGQGLQFLFEYFSETQRNKGNFPGRFSGRQFSNSRSEMNVSTLELGDSALYLCASSPQPPGTSVFGYGYTFGSGTRLTVV.

The CDR3 DNA reads TGTGCCAGCATGAGGCCGGGGGTGGGACTAGCGGGAGTCGACTACGAGCAGTACTTC. Translation: CASMRPGVGLAGVDYEQYF. The gene calls are TRBV28 and TRBJ2-7; 14 nucleotides line up with TRBD2. The germline V gene encodes CDR1 MDHEN and CDR2 SYDVKM. J lost 3 bases, V lost 7 bases, and 17 bases had no gene match. The CDR3 is 19 amino acids.

The gene calls are TRBV5-1 and TRBJ2-5; D is perhaps TRBD1 or TRBD2 (5 bases each). The CDR3 spans 16 residues. Trimming removed 0 bases from V and 6 bases from J, with 18 bases in between. The germline gives CDR1 SGHRS, CDR2 YFSETQ. The CDR3 region is CASSLDGTTGSQTQYF. The CDR3 bases are TGCGCCAGCAGCTTGGATGGGACCACTGGCTCACAGACCCAGTACTTC.

This sequence joins TRBV19 and TRBJ1-1; D unresolved. CDR3 length: 11 residues. The V gene's germline CDR1 is LNHDA and CDR2 SQIVND (reference sequence). Trimming removed 7 bases at V and 5 bases at J, with 8 bases between. This chain's CDR3 is CASNRGTEAFF. The CDR3 region has the DNA TGTGCCAGTAATAGAGGGACTGAAGCTTTCTTT. Together with reference TRBV19 and TRBJ1-1, the CDR3 gives the full variable domain: DGGITQSPKYLFRKEGQNVTLSCEQNLNHDAMYWYRQDPGQGLRLIYYSQIVNDFQKGDIAEGYSVSREKKESFPLTVTSAQKNPTAFYLCASNRGTEAFFGQGTRLTVV.

V gene TRBV7-9 combines with J gene TRBJ2-7; TRBD2 aligns across 8 bases. The length of the CDR3 is 16 residues. V dropped 1 base and J dropped 2; count of bases not matched to a gene: 7. CDR1 SEHNR and CDR2 FQNEAQ come from the germline V gene (reference sequence). CDR3 in amino acids: CASSLVSGSGAYEQYF. CDR3 DNA: TGTGCCAGCAGCTTAGTGTCCGGTAGCGGGGCCTACGAGCAGTACTTC.